The entry that follows covers one T cell receptor beta chain sequence. The table came from immunoSEQ multiplex PCR; TCRdb's copy has only in-frame clones and leaves some out. The sample lists fewer than 80,000 clones; 80% to 90% were seen once. The data stem from a study of OX40 agonist ivuxolimab in advanced cancers. Study-wide context: Patients received the agonistic anti-OX40 (CD134) antibody ivuxolimab.

CDR3 length: 13 amino acids. V shed 2 bases and J 8 bases; nucleotides not matched to a gene: 6. CDR1 SGHDT and CDR2 YYEEEE come from the germline V gene. V gene TRBV5-6 combines with J gene TRBJ1-2; 7 bases align to TRBD1. The receptor's source is an adult with an advanced solid tumor such as melanoma, head and neck, liver or kidney cancer. The source material was CD4+ or CD8+ T cells sorted from blood, sampled in a trial of the OX40 agonist ivuxolimab. CDR3 sequence (DNA): TGTGCCAGCAGCTTTACCCGACAGGGCGGCTACACCTTC. Translation: CASSFTRQGGYTF.